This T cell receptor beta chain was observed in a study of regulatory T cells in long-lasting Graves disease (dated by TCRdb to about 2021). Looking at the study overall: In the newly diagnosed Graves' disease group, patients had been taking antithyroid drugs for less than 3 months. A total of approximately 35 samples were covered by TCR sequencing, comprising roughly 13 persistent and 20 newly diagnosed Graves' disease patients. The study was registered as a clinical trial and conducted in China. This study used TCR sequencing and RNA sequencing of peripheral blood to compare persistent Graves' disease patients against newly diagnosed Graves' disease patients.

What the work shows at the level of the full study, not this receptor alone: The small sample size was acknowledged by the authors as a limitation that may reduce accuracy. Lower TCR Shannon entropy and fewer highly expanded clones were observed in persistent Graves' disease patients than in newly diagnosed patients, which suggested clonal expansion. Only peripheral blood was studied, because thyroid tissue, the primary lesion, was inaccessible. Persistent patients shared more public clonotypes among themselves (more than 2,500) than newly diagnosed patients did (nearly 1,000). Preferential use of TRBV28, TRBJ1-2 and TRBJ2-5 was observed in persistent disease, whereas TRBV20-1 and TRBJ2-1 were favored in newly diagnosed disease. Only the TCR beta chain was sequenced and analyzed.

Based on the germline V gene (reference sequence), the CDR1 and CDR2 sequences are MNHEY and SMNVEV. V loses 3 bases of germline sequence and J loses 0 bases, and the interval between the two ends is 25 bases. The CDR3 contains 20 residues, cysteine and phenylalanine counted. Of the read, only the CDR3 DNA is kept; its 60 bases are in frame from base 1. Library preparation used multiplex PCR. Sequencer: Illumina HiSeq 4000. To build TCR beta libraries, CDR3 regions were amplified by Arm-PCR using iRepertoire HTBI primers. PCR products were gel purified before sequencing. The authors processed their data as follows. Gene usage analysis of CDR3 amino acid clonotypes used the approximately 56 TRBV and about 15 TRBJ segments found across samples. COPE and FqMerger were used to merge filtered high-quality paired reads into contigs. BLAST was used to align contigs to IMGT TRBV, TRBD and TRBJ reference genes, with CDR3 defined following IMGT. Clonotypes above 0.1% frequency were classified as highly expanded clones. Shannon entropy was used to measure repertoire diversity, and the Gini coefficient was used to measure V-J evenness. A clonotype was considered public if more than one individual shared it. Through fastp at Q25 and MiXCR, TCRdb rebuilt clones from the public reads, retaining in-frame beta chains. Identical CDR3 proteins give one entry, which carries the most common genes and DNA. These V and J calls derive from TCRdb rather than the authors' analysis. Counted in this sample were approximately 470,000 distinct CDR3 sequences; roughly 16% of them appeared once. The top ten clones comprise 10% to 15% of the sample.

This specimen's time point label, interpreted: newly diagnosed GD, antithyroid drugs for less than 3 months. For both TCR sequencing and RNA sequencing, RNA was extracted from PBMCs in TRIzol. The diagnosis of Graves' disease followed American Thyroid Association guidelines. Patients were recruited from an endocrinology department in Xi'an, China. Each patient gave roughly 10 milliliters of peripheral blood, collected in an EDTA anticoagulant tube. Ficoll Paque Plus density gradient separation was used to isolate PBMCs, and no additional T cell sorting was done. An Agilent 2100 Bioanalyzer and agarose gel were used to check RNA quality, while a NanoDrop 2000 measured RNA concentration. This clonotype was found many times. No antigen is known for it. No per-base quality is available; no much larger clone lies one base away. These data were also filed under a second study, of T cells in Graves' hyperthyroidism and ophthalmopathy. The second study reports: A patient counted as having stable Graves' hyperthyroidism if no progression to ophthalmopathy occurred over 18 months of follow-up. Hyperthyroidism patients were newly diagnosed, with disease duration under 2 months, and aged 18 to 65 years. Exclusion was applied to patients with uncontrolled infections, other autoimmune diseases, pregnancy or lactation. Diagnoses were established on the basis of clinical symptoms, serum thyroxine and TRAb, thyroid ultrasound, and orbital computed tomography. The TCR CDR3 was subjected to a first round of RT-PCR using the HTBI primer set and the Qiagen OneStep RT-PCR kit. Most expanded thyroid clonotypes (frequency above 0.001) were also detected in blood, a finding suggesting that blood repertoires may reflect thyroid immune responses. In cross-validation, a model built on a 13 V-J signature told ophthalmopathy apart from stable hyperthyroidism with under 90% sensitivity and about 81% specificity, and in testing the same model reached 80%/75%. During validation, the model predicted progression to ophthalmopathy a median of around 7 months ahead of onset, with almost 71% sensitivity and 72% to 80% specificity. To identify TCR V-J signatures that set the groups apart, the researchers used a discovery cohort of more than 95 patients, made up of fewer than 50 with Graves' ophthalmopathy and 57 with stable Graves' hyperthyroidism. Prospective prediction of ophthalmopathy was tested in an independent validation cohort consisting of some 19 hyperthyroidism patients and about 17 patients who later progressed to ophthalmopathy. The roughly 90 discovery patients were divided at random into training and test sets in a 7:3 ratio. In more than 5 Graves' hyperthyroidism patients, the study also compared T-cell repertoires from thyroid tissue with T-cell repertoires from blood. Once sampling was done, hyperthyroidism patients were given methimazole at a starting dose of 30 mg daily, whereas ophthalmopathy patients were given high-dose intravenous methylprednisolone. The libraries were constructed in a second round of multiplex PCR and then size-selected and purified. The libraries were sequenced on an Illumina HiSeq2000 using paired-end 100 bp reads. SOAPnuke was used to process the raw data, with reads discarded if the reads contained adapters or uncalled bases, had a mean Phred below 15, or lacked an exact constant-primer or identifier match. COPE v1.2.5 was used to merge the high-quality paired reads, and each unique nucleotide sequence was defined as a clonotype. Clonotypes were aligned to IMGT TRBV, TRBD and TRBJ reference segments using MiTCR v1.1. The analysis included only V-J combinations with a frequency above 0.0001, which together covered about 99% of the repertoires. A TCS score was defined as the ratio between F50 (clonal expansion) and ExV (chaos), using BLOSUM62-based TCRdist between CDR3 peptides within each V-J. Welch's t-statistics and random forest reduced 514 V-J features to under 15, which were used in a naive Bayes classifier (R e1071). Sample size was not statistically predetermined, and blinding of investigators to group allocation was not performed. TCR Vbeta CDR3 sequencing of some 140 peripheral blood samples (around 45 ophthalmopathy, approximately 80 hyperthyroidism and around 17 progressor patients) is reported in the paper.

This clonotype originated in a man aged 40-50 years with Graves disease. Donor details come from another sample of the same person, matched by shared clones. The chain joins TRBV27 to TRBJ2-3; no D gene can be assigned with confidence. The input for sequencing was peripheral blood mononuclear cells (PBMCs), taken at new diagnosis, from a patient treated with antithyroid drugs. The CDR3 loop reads CASSLGFGWSAPSSTDTQYF. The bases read TGTGCCAGCAGTTTGGGGTTTGGATGGAGTGCCCCCTCTAGCACAGATACGCAGTATTTT.